This note documents a single T cell receptor beta chain sequence. Its antigen is unknown. CDR1 MDHEN and CDR2 SYDVKM come from the germline V gene. After removal of 5 bases from V and 5 bases from J, the junction contained 12 bases not matched to a gene. This CDR3 has 17 residues. The data are from a study of PD-1 blockade in classical Hodgkin lymphoma. Overall study context: Nivolumab dosed at 3 mg/kg went to patients intravenously every 2 weeks.

The assay was immunoSEQ multiplex PCR, and TCRdb's table has in-frame clones only and misses some. Of 20,000 to 25,000 clones in the sample, over 65% are singletons; the top ten hold about 8.6%. Study-wide points: Undefined causes, possibly disease activity or prior therapy, underlie the repertoire differences. Reported baseline diversity: healthy donors highest, relapsed/refractory patients lowest. After ASCT, patients who started nivolumab under 1 year later were excluded.

Every one of the patients relapsed after autologous stem cell transplantation (brentuximab vedotin exposure was variable). The TCR was taken from a human donor with classical Hodgkin lymphoma. The material sequenced was peripheral blood mononuclear cells (PBMCs), taken before the second cycle of nivolumab. The gene calls are TRBV28 and TRBJ1-4; 9 nucleotides line up with TRBD1. The CDR3 region has the DNA TGTGCCAGCAGTAACCTCCTGGGACAGGGTTCCAATGAAAAACTGTTTTTT. It specifies CASSNLLGQGSNEKLFF.